These T cell receptor beta chains were read from a single sample in a study of T cell responses to AZD1222 COVID-19 vaccine. Only in-frame clones appear in the TCRdb table, and some are missing; sequencing was by immunoSEQ multiplex PCR. The sample consists of approximately 200,000 clones, about 94% of them appearing once. Sequencing was performed on peripheral blood, taken on day 0 of AZD1222 vaccination. The receptor set was obtained from an adult in good health. The CDR3 runs from the conserved cysteine through the conserved F or W. A D gene is named only where the DNA matches it firmly. Clone size is stated in some rows and not others, as once, few, many or a class when expanded.

V	J	size	D	DNA	CDR3
TRBV7-2	TRBJ2-1	-	-	TGTGCCAGCAGCTTAGGTCGGGGTGATGAGCAGTTCTTC	CASSLGRGDEQFF
TRBV9	TRBJ2-7	-	-	TGTGCCAGCAGCCCCCGTGGGGTTGGCTACGAGCAGTACTTC	CASSPRGVGYEQYF
TRBV15	TRBJ1-2	-	-	TGTGCCACCAGTGCTAAGAGTTGGGCAGGGTATGGCTACACCTTC	CATSAKSWAGYGYTF
TRBV11-2	TRBJ2-3	-	-	TGTGCCAGCAGCCCCTATTTAGCGTCTAGCAGCACAGATACGCAGTATTTT	CASSPYLASSSTDTQYF
TRBV15	TRBJ1-1	once	TRBD1	TGTGCCACCAGCAGAGATCAAGGGACAGGGTTTGAAGCTTTCTTT	CATSRDQGTGFEAFF
TRBV7-2	TRBJ2-1	-	TRBD2	TGTGCCAGCAGCCCCCGGACCGGGACTAGGAATGAGCAGTTCTTC	CASSPRTGTRNEQFF
TRBV25-1	TRBJ2-1	once	TRBD2	TGTGCCAGCAGTAACATGAGGGGACTAAGCTCCTACAATGAGCAGTTCTTC	CASSNMRGLSSYNEQFF
TRBV4-3	TRBJ2-7	-	TRBD1	TGCGCCAGCAGCCAACGATCTGGGACAGGGCCTGCCTACGAGCAGTACTTC	CASSQRSGTGPAYEQYF
TRBV15	TRBJ2-7	-	-	TGTGCCACCAGCCCTTCGAGGGGTCCTACCTACGAGCAGTACTTC	CATSPSRGPTYEQYF
TRBV28	TRBJ1-5	-	-	TGTGCCAGCAGTTTATCGGGAGCGCCCCAGCATTTT	CASSLSGAPQHF
TRBV10-3	TRBJ2-7	-	-	TGTGCCATCAGGGACCCGGCTAGCGACTCCTACGAGCAGTACTTC	CAIRDPASDSYEQYF
TRBV27	TRBJ1-2	-	TRBD1	TGTGCCAGCAGCCCACAGTCCGACAGGGGGCCATATGGCTACACCTTC	CASSPQSDRGPYGYTF
TRBV6-5	TRBJ1-4	-	TRBD1	TGTGCCAGTGCCTGGGACAGACCTAATGAAAAACTGTTTTTT	CASAWDRPNEKLFF
TRBV5-1	TRBJ1-6	-	-	TGCGCCAGCAGCTTTGGGACTGCCAATTCACCCCTCCACTTT	CASSFGTANSPLHF
TRBV6-2/TRBV6-3	TRBJ2-6	once	-	TGTGCCAGCAGTTACGCGATGGGGACCGGGGCCAACGTCCTGACTTTC	CASSYAMGTGANVLTF
TRBV14	TRBJ2-5	-	-	TGTGCCAGCAGCCAAGCTTATAGAAAAGAGACCCAGTACTTC	CASSQAYRKETQYF
TRBV10-3	TRBJ2-1	-	TRBD2	TGTGCCATCAGTGGGGTGGGACTAGCGGGAAGACAGAATGAGCAGTTCTTC	CAISGVGLAGRQNEQFF
TRBV5-1	TRBJ1-2	-	TRBD1	TGCGCCAGCAGCTTGTGGGCCATCGGGACAGGTTCGTTTGGCTACACCTTC	CASSLWAIGTGSFGYTF
TRBV19	TRBJ2-3	-	-	TGTGCCAGTAGTATATCCCTACACCTTGGCGCAGATACGCAGTATTTT	CASSISLHLGADTQYF
TRBV28	TRBJ1-2	-	-	TGTGCCAGCAGTTTAGGACAGCCCTATGGCTACACCTTC	CASSLGQPYGYTF
TRBV9	TRBJ1-2	-	TRBD1	TGTGCCAGCAGCCCCCAGCCAGATGTAGGGGGCACCTATGGCTACACCTTC	CASSPQPDVGGTYGYTF
TRBV19	TRBJ2-1	once	-	TGTGCCAGTAGTAGAGCAGGACCTTCCAGCGAGTTCTTC	CASSRAGPSSEFF
TRBV9	TRBJ2-1	-	TRBD2	TGTGCCAGCACCGAACTAGCGGGAGTTGACAATGAGCAGTTCTTC	CASTELAGVDNEQFF
TRBV29-1	TRBJ2-7	-	-	TGCAGCGTTGAGGGAATATCCTACGAGCAGTACTTC	CSVEGISYEQYF
TRBV9	TRBJ2-7	-	-	TGTGCCAGCAGCGTAGAGATCTCCTACGAGCAGTACTTC	CASSVEISYEQYF
TRBV7-7	TRBJ2-3	-	-	TGTGCTAGCGGCCCTTATACGAGCACAGATACGCAGTATTTT	CASGPYTSTDTQYF
TRBV5-1	TRBJ2-3	once	-	TGCGCCAGCAGCTTGGTTCGTACCACAGATACGCAGTATTTT	CASSLVRTTDTQYF
TRBV7-8	TRBJ2-3	-	TRBD1	TGTGCCAGCAGCTTGACAGGGTTAGATACGCAGTATTTT	CASSLTGLDTQYF
TRBV19	TRBJ1-1	-	-	TGTGCCAGTAGTATACTTGGCACTGAAGCTTTCTTT	CASSILGTEAFF
TRBV6-6	TRBJ1-5	once	TRBD1	TGTGCCATCCGACAGGGGGGTATCGGCAATCAGCCCCAGCATTTT	CAIRQGGIGNQPQHF
TRBV6-5	TRBJ1-1	-	-	TGTGCCAGCAGAGACCGTCCTAGAGGGACTGAAGCTTTCTTT	CASRDRPRGTEAFF
TRBV6-4	TRBJ1-2	-	-	TGTGCCAGCAGTGAGTCGGGTCGCGCTGGCTACACCTTC	CASSESGRAGYTF
TRBV28	TRBJ1-6	-	TRBD1	TGTGCCAGCAGTTTATCCGGGACAGGGGGCTCACCCCTCCACTTT	CASSLSGTGGSPLHF
TRBV29-1	TRBJ2-2	-	-	TGCTCATACGCGAACACCGGGGAGCTGTTTTTT	CSYANTGELFF
TRBV5-1	TRBJ2-3	-	TRBD2	TGCGCCAGCAGCTCCCCTAGCGGGACCACAGATACGCAGTATTTT	CASSSPSGTTDTQYF
TRBV11-2	TRBJ2-1	-	TRBD2	TGTGCCAGCAGCGACACACTAGCGGGACTTTATGGTGAGCAGTTCTTC	CASSDTLAGLYGEQFF
TRBV28	TRBJ2-2	-	TRBD2	TGTGCCAGCACTCAACCCCCCGGGACTAGTAACGCCGGGGAGCTGTTTTTT	CASTQPPGTSNAGELFF
TRBV19	TRBJ1-2	-	-	TGTGCCACCCAACGGGACTACTATGGCTACACCTTC	CATQRDYYGYTF
TRBV4-1	TRBJ2-1	-	TRBD1	TGCGCCAGCAGCCAGGACTATCGGGACGGACAGGGTTGGTGGGATGAGCAGTTCTTC	CASSQDYRDGQGWWDEQFF
TRBV6-5	TRBJ1-1	-	-	TGTGCCAGCAGTTACTCGCTGGGGGCTGACACTGAAGCTTTCTTT	CASSYSLGADTEAFF
TRBV5-1	TRBJ2-4	-	-	TGCGCCAGCAGCTTGGGCGGGACTCAACAAGCCAAAAACATTCAGTACTTC	CASSLGGTQQAKNIQYF
TRBV7-8	TRBJ1-1	-	TRBD1	TGTGCCAGCAGCTTCCCGGGACAGCGACAAGGCACTGAAGCTTTCTTT	CASSFPGQRQGTEAFF
TRBV5-1	TRBJ2-2	few	-	TGCGCCAGCAGCTTGGATCGGAGGGCCGGGGAGCTGTTTTTT	CASSLDRRAGELFF